Shown below are 20 T cell receptor beta chains from a single sample sequenced in a study of OX40 agonist ivuxolimab in advanced cancers. Sequencing was performed with immunoSEQ multiplex PCR; in TCRdb, only in-frame clones are kept and a portion is missing. This table holds approximately 58,000 clones, about 86% found once. The material sequenced was CD4+ or CD8+ T cells sorted from blood, taken in a trial of the OX40 agonist ivuxolimab. The source of these receptors is an adult with an advanced solid tumor such as melanoma, head and neck, liver or kidney cancer.

The chain employs TRBV5-5 and TRBJ1-1, with a possible D match to TRBD1 (5 bases). V shed 2 bases and J shed 5 bases, with 16 bases lying between them. CDR1 and CDR2 from the germline V gene are SGHKS and YYEKEE (reference sequence). CDR3 length: 15 residues. CDR3 amino acids: CASSFSHLWGTEAFF. The CDR3, as DNA: TGTGCCAGCAGCTTTAGCCATCTATGGGGGACTGAAGCTTTCTTT. Full variable domain (missing parts from reference TRBV5-5 and TRBJ1-1): DAGVTQSPTHLIKTRGQQVTLRCSPISGHKSVSWYQQVLGQGPQFIFQYYEKEERGRGNFPDRFSARQFPNYSSELNVNALLLGDSALYLCASSFSHLWGTEAFFGQGTRLTVV.

The chain uses TRBV19 and TRBJ1-2, with D perhaps TRBD1 (5 bases). The germline gives CDR1 LNHDA, CDR2 SQIVND (reference sequence). Trimming took 7 bases from V and 8 from J, leaving 17 bases between them. This CDR3 contains 13 residues. In nucleotides, the CDR3 is TGTGCCAGTAAAGAGGGGACCTCCAGGGGCTACACCTTC. Residues: CASKEGTSRGYTF.

The chain links TRBV6-1 to TRBJ2-7; 7 bases map to TRBD1. Germline V CDR1 and CDR2: MNHNS, SASEGT. V lost 3 bases to trimming and J lost 3 bases; unmatched junction nucleotides: 8. The CDR3 is made up of 15 amino acids. The CDR3 bases are TGTGCCAGCAGTGACAGGGGGTACAAGAGCTACGAGCAGTACTTC. It codes for CASSDRGYKSYEQYF.

This clone was seen once. The V call is TRBV5-4, the J call TRBJ2-6, with a possible D match to TRBD1 (6 bases). The CDR3 is made up of 18 amino acids. The V end was cut by 0 bases, the J end by 2 bases, with 15 bases between. Per germline, CDR1 SGHNT and CDR2 YYREEE (reference sequence). CDR3 bases: TGTGCCAGCAGCTTGGCCCTCCCTTCAGGGGCTGGGGCCAACGTCCTGACTTTC. It encodes CASSLALPSGAGANVLTF.

This clone has just a few counts. The V gene is TRBV15, the J gene TRBJ2-1, with 12 bases lining up with TRBD2. Losses at the gene ends were 2 bases for V and 8 bases for J; bases not matched to a gene: 10. Germline CDR1 is LNHNV and CDR2 is YYDKDF (reference sequence). CDR3 length equals 17 residues. As DNA, the CDR3 is TGTGCCACCAGCAGACTAGCGGGAGGGCCGATGGATGATGAGCAGTTCTTC. It encodes CATSRLAGGPMDDEQFF.

The chain has TRBV5-1 and TRBJ2-3; D is perhaps TRBD1 (5 bases). V was shortened by 2 bases and J by 11 bases, with 24 bases between the two germline ends. Germline assignment: CDR1 SGHRS and CDR2 YFSETQ. The CDR3 spans 16 residues. The chain's CDR3 is CASSLMDTADQMKQYF. The CDR3 DNA reads TGCGCCAGCAGCTTAATGGACACCGCGGACCAGATGAAGCAGTATTTT.

The rearrangement uses TRBV5-6 and TRBJ2-7; D is uncertain. The CDR3 contains 13 residues. Germline-derived CDR1 and CDR2 are SGHDT and YYEEEE. V lost 0 bases and J 0 bases, leaving 4 bases between the germline ends. Here the CDR3 DNA reads TGTGCCAGCAGCTTGGGAAGCTCCTACGAGCAGTACTTC. It codes for CASSLGSSYEQYF.

V gene TRBV30 combines with J gene TRBJ1-1; TRBD1 might be the D (5 bases). V lost 3 bases and J lost 13, with 24 bases in between. Germline V CDR1 and CDR2: GTSNPN, SVGIG (reference sequence). The CDR3 length is 14 residues. The CDR3 DNA reads as TGTGCCTGGAGGGTCGACAGCCCTGGACCGGGTTTTTTCTTT. Amino acid sequence: CAWRVDSPGPGFFF.

The gene calls are TRBV6-6 and TRBJ1-2; 7 bases fit TRBD1. The CDR3 length is 13 residues. Losses at the gene ends were 5 bases for V and 3 bases for J; bases not matched to a gene: 3. In germline, CDR1 is MNHNY, CDR2 SVGAGI (reference sequence). CDR3 DNA sequence: TGTGCCAGCAGTCCCGGGACAGACTATGGCTACACCTTC. This codes for CASSPGTDYGYTF.

This sequence joins TRBV7-9 and TRBJ1-3, with 12 bases matching TRBD1. The CDR3 has 19 amino acids. Trimming took 2 bases from V and 0 from J; bases not matched to a gene: 8. Looked up from germline, CDR1 is SEHNR and CDR2 is FQNEAQ (reference sequence). The DNA for the CDR3 is TGTGCCAGCAGCTTATCCGGGACAGGGGGCAAATTCTCTGGAAACACCATATATTTT. Translating it yields CASSLSGTGGKFSGNTIYF.

This rearrangement joins TRBV9 to TRBJ2-5; 7 bases agree with TRBD2. Per the germline V gene, CDR1 is SGDLS and CDR2 is YYNGEE. After removal of 0 bases from V and 5 bases from J, the junction contained 7 bases not matched to a gene. The CDR3 is 15 residues long. CDR3 region: CASSVGLAESETQYF. Here the CDR3 DNA reads TGTGCCAGCAGCGTAGGCCTAGCGGAATCGGAGACCCAGTACTTC.

The chain couples TRBV2 to TRBJ1-1; D not certain. V lost 2 bases and J 5 bases, leaving 12 bases between the germline ends. The germline V gene encodes CDR1 SNHLY and CDR2 FYNNEI. This CDR3 has 14 residues. DNA of the CDR3: TGTGCCAGCAGTGAAAGGTTAGGGCGGACTGAAGCTTTCTTT. It translates to CASSERLGRTEAFF. The entire variable domain, with the rest obtained from reference TRBV2 and TRBJ1-1, is as follows: EPEVTQTPSHQVTQMGQEVILRCVPISNHLYFYWYRQILGQKVEFLVSFYNNEISEKSEIFDDQFSVERPDGSNFTLKIRSTKLEDSAMYFCASSERLGRTEAFFGQGTRLTVV.

V usage is TRBV9 and J usage is TRBJ1-3; 7 nucleotides match TRBD1. Germline V gene data show CDR1 as SGDLS and CDR2 as YYNGEE. V trimming: 1 base; J trimming: 1 base; junction bases outside the gene matches: 8. The CDR3 has 17 residues. CDR3 nucleotide sequence: TGTGCCAGCAGCGTATTCCAGGGGGGGAGTTCTGGAAACACCATATATTTT. This gives the protein CASSVFQGGSSGNTIYF.

V gene TRBV19 combines with J gene TRBJ2-3, with TRBD2 matching 11 bases. There are 15 residues in the CDR3. The V segment lost 3 bases and the J segment 4 bases; nucleotides outside the gene matches: 3. The germline V gene has CDR1 LNHDA and CDR2 SQIVND (reference sequence). The CDR3 DNA sequence: TGTGCCAGTAGTATGACTAGCGGGAACCCAGATACGCAGTATTTT. Residues: CASSMTSGNPDTQYF.

The chain links TRBV18 to TRBJ2-7, with D possibly being TRBD2 (5 bases). The CDR3 totals 14 residues. CDR1 and CDR2 (germline): KGHSH, LQKENI. Trimming took off 3 bases at V and 0 bases at J, with 9 bases between the two ends. CDR3 sequence reads: CASSPPGFSYEQYF. CDR3 nucleotide sequence: TGTGCCAGCTCACCGCCGGGATTCTCCTACGAGCAGTACTTC.

This chain links TRBV4-1 with TRBJ2-3; 14 bases are a match to TRBD2. V shed 4 bases, J shed 4 bases, and the junction held 7 bases outside the gene matches. Germline CDR1 and CDR2: MGHRA and YSYEKL. This CDR3 comprises 17 residues. CDR3 coding DNA: TGCGCCAGCAGCCTAGGACTAGCGGGGGGTGGCGCAGATACGCAGTATTTT. Translation gives CASSLGLAGGGADTQYF.

The rearrangement joins TRBV2 to TRBJ1-2; 7 bases are a match to TRBD1. There are 12 residues in the CDR3. J lost 4 bases, V lost 6 bases, and 2 bases had no gene match. CDR1 SNHLY and CDR2 FYNNEI come from the germline V gene. The CDR3 is CASRGGGYGYTF. The CDR3 region has the DNA TGTGCCAGCAGAGGGGGCGGCTATGGCTACACCTTC.

The V gene is TRBV11-2, the J gene TRBJ2-7; D is unresolved. Trimming cost V 4 bases and J 3 bases, with 10 bases left between them. In germline, CDR1 is SGHAT, CDR2 FQNNGV. This CDR3 spans 13 amino acids. For the CDR3, the DNA is TGTGCCAGCAGCTCATTAGCCCTCTACGAGCAGTACTTC. Translation gives CASSSLALYEQYF.

The chain joins TRBV13 to TRBJ2-1; 8 bases line up with TRBD1. Per the germline V gene, CDR1 is PRHDT and CDR2 is FYEKMQ (reference sequence). This CDR3 has 13 residues. V was pared by 5 bases and J by 15 bases, with 12 bases of the junction left unmatched. CDR3 region: CASSILGQAKRFF. The CDR3 region has the DNA TGTGCCAGCAGCATACTGGGACAGGCTAAAAGGTTCTTC.

This clone was seen only a few times. The CDR3 nucleotides read TGTGCCAGCAGCAGCAGGGGACAGAGGTACTACGAGCAGTACTTC. Translated: CASSSRGQRYYEQYF. V usage is TRBV28 and J usage is TRBJ2-7; TRBD1 agrees at 7 bases. After removal of 6 bases from V and 3 bases from J, the junction contained 11 bases not matched to a gene. The CDR3 has 15 residues. CDR1 and CDR2 (germline): MDHEN, SYDVKM.